Below are 13 T cell receptor beta chains sequenced from a single sample in a study of metastatic and nonmetastatic thyroid tumors. MiXCR was used by TCRdb to re-call the PCR reads. The sample includes 35,000 to 50,000 clones, roughly 3.1% seen only once; the top ten take roughly a tenth. Each patient went into thyroid surgery without having received any treatment. Sequenced input: blood. The receptors come from a female donor with papillary thyroid cancer or a benign thyroid nodule (not recorded which). Some clones in this sample may be carry-over from other donors' samples.

The V call is TRBV5-1, the J call TRBJ2-5; no reliable D call. V was shortened by 2 bases and J by 1 base, with 9 bases between the two germline ends. CDR1 and CDR2 from the germline V gene are SGHRS and YFSETQ. The CDR3 totals 14 residues. This chain's CDR3 is CASSFGNSQETQYF. CDR3 in DNA: TGCGCCAGCAGCTTTGGTAACAGCCAAGAGACCCAGTACTTC.

This clone was picked up a small number of times. This rearrangement joins TRBV6-2 or TRBV6-3 to TRBJ1-6; TRBD1 is a possible D gene (6 bases). Per germline, CDR1 MNHEY and CDR2 SVGEGT. The CDR3 extends over 13 amino acids. V lost 6 bases and J lost 7, with 10 bases in between. This CDR3 is CASRTTGNSPLHF. Written as DNA, the CDR3 is TGTGCCAGCAGAACGACAGGAAATTCACCCCTCCACTTT.

This clone was picked up a small number of times. V usage is TRBV2 and J usage is TRBJ2-7, with D unclear. The CDR3 is 12 residues long. CDR1 SNHLY and CDR2 FYNNEI come from the germline V gene. V was trimmed by 7 bases and J by 4 bases, leaving 11 bases between them. The CDR3 coding sequence is TGTGCCAGCAAAGAACGGGCTTACGAGCAGTACTTC. Protein: CASKERAYEQYF.

This clone has at least ten counts. The identical CDR3 is also encoded by other nucleotide sequences in the sample. This chain connects TRBV3-1 to TRBJ1-1; no definite D call. Per germline, CDR1 LGHDT and CDR2 YNNKEL (reference sequence). CDR3 size: 14 residues. Trimming cost V 3 bases and J 0 bases, with 8 bases left between them. This CDR3 is CASSHGNMNTEAFF. CDR3 in DNA: TGTGCCAGCAGCCACGGAAACATGAACACTGAAGCTTTCTTT.

This clone showed up many times. This chain links TRBV28 with TRBJ2-5, with 7 bases that match TRBD1. V was pared by 6 bases and J by 5 bases, with 9 bases of the junction left unmatched. CDR3 length: 14 residues. CDR1 and CDR2 (germline): MDHEN, SYDVKM. The CDR3 reads CASSTRTGEETQYF. DNA for the CDR3: TGTGCCAGCAGCACCAGGACAGGCGAGGAGACCCAGTACTTC.

This clone was observed many times. The V and J genes are TRBV6-1 and TRBJ2-3; D might be TRBD2 (6 bases). The CDR3 has 15 residues. Germline V gene sequence: CDR1 MNHNS, CDR2 SASEGT. Trimming shortened V by 7 bases and J by 0 bases, and 14 bases separated the two germline ends. CDR3 amino acids: CASTSGVFSTDTQYF. Here the CDR3 DNA reads TGTGCCAGCACCTCGGGGGTATTCAGCACAGATACGCAGTATTTT.

This clone has ten or more counts. The sample contains more than one DNA sequence encoding this CDR3. The rearrangement joins TRBV27 to TRBJ2-1; 7 bases match TRBD2. Trimming took 7 bases from V and 0 from J; bases not matched to a gene: 3. There are 14 residues in the CDR3. Per the germline V gene, CDR1 is MNHEY and CDR2 is SMNVEV (reference sequence). The CDR3 DNA follows: TGTGCCAGCAAGCGGGGAAGCTCCTACAATGAGCAGTTCTTC. Translating it yields CASKRGSSYNEQFF.

By sample fraction, this clone is medium-sized. The identical CDR3 is also encoded by other nucleotide sequences in the sample. The rearrangement links TRBV12-3 or TRBV12-4 to TRBJ1-2; TRBD1 matches at 8 bases. V lost 1 base, J lost 4 bases, and 8 bases stayed unmatched. This CDR3 has 16 amino acids. CDR3 sequence: CASSLGGDRGTYGYTF. CDR3 in DNA: TGTGCCAGCAGTTTAGGCGGAGACAGGGGAACCTATGGCTACACCTTC.

This clone came up a few times. The DNA for the CDR3 is TGTGCCAGCAGCAATAGAAACACTGAAGCTTTCTTT. Amino acid sequence: CASSNRNTEAFF. V and J are TRBV6-1 and TRBJ1-1; D remains unclear. Trimming took off 6 bases at V and 2 bases at J, with 7 bases between the two ends. This CDR3 comprises 12 residues. CDR1 MNHNS and CDR2 SASEGT come from the germline V gene.

This clone has a count of ten or more. The J gene is TRBJ1-1, the V gene TRBV2; 9 nucleotides match TRBD1. V gave up 8 bases and J gave up 4 bases; unmatched junction bases: 14. The CDR3 is 16 residues long. The germline V gene has CDR1 SNHLY and CDR2 FYNNEI. CDR3 residues: CASRQAGTGKGTEAFF. The CDR3 DNA follows: TGTGCCAGCCGCCAAGCCGGGACAGGGAAGGGCACTGAAGCTTTCTTT.

This chain uses TRBV20-1 with TRBJ2-3; D possibly corresponds to TRBD2 (6 bases). Germline V CDR1 and CDR2: DFQATT, SNEGSKA (reference sequence). V lost 6 bases, J lost 1 base, and 17 bases lay in between. CDR3 length: 15 amino acids. The CDR3 loop is CSATHRLVGTDTQYF. DNA for the CDR3: TGCAGTGCCACACACCGACTAGTCGGCACAGATACGCAGTATTTT.

The CDR3 here is CSASFHAGEKLFF. CDR3 bases: TGCAGTGCTAGTTTTCATGCAGGGGAAAAACTGTTTTTT. The gene calls are TRBV20-1 and TRBJ1-4, with a possible D match to TRBD1 (5 bases). V was trimmed by 3 bases and J by 8 bases, leaving 13 bases between them. The CDR3 is 13 residues long. Germline CDR1 and CDR2: DFQATT and SNEGSKA (reference sequence).

This chain uses TRBV7-8 with TRBJ1-1; 8 positions match TRBD1. V dropped 5 bases and J dropped 5; count of bases not matched to a gene: 7. The CDR3 consists of 14 residues. Per the germline V gene, CDR1 is SGHVS and CDR2 is FQNEAQ. The CDR3 loop is CASSTGQGGTEAFF. In DNA form, the CDR3 reads TGTGCCAGCAGCACCGGACAGGGTGGAACTGAAGCTTTCTTT.